This TCR beta chain was documented in a study of OX40 agonist ivuxolimab in advanced cancers. About the study: The patients' treatment was ivuxolimab, an agonistic anti-OX40 (CD134) antibody. Ivuxolimab was administered intravenously to patients at 0.01 to 10 mg/kg every 2 weeks.

This table comes from immunoSEQ multiplex PCR, and its TCRdb copy is limited to in-frame clones, with some not included. The sample yields about 61,000 clones, around four fifths seen once. The V gene's germline CDR1 is MDHEN and CDR2 SYDVKM. This CDR3 is built from 14 residues. Trimming took 7 bases from V and 1 from J, leaving 10 bases between them. This specimen consisted of CD4+ or CD8+ T cells sorted from blood, obtained in a trial of the OX40 agonist ivuxolimab. The V call is TRBV28, the J call TRBJ2-2; D might be TRBD1 (6 bases). This clonotype was sampled from an adult with an advanced solid tumor such as melanoma, head and neck, liver or kidney cancer. CDR3 nucleotide sequence: TGTGCCAGCATTGGGGGACAGAACACCGGGGAGCTGTTTTTT. Amino acid sequence: CASIGGQNTGELFF.